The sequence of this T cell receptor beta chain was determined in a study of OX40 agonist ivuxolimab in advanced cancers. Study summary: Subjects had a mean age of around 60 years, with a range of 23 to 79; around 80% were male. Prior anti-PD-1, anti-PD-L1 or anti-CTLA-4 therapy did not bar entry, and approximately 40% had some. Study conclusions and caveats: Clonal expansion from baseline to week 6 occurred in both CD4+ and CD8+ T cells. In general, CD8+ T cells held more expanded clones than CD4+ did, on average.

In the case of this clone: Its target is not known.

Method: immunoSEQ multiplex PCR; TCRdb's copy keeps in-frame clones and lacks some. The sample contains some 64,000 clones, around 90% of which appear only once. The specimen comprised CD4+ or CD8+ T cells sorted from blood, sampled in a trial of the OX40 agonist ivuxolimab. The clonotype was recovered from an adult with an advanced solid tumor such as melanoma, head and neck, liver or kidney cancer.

For the CDR3, the DNA is TGTGCCAGCAGTTTTCAGGGCAGAACAGCTTTCTTT. Protein product: CASSFQGRTAFF. The V gene is TRBV27, the J gene TRBJ1-1, with D perhaps TRBD1 (5 bases). The CDR3 runs to 12 residues. Trimming stripped 3 bases from V and 10 bases from J, with 12 bases between. Germline CDR1 is MNHEY and CDR2 is SMNVEV (reference sequence).